A selection of T cell receptor beta chains follows, all from one sample in a study of tumor-infiltrating lymphocytes in primary liver carcinoma. TCRdb independently ran MiXCR on the multiplex PCR reads; one entry per CDR3 protein. Seen here are roughly 120,000 distinct CDR3 sequences, roughly three fifths observed once, and the top ten hold around 9%. The material sequenced was liver tumor tissue from sampling region 1. These receptors came from a woman aged 60-75 years with primary liver carcinoma and hepatitis B virus infection. Each CDR3 is given with its conserved first and last residue. A D gene is named only where the DNA matches it firmly. For some rows the clone size is stated as once, few or many, or as a class when expanded; others skip it.

d_gene,abundance,j_gene,v_gene,CDR3aa,CDR3nt
-,-,TRBJ2-5,TRBV11-2,CANILRPAEQETQYF,TGTGCCAACATCTTAAGGCCAGCGGAACAAGAGACCCAGTACTTC
-,few,TRBJ2-3,TRBV18,CASSTRPGSTDTQYF,TGTGCCAGCTCCACCCGTCCGGGAAGCACAGATACGCAGTATTTT
-,many,TRBJ2-3,TRBV29-1,CSVGGDTQYF,TGCAGCGTTGGAGGGGATACGCAGTATTTT
TRBD1,-,TRBJ1-1,TRBV6-5,CASSLEQGVGVTETFF,TGTGCCAGCAGTTTGGAACAGGGGGTTGGAGTGACTGAAACTTTCTTT
TRBD2,-,TRBJ2-5,TRBV11-2,CVSSPSSGLVGETQYF,TGTGTCAGCAGCCCGTCATCCGGACTAGTGGGAGAGACCCAGTACTTC
TRBD2,once,TRBJ2-7,TRBV28,CASSLPGLAGREQYF,TGTGCCAGCAGTCTCCCGGGACTAGCAGGAAGAGAGCAGTACTTC
-,-,TRBJ2-7,TRBV7-8,CASSSRDGAYDQYF,TGTGCCAGCAGCTCCCGTGACGGTGCCTACGACCAGTACTTC
TRBD1,few,TRBJ1-2,TRBV5-1,CASSLDPSQGAGYGYTF,TGCGCCAGCAGCTTGGACCCATCACAGGGGGCTGGCTATGGCTACACCTTC
-,-,TRBJ2-2,TRBV29-1,CSVGWGAGELFFF,-
-,few,TRBJ2-3,TRBV5-1,CASSSPGADTQYF,TGCGCCAGCAGCTCTCCGGGCGCAGATACGCAGTATTTT
-,-,TRBJ1-2,TRBV6-6,CASIPREEQTYGYTF,TGTGCCAGCATCCCAAGGGAGGAACAGACCTATGGCTACACCTTC
-,-,TRBJ2-3,TRBV30,CAWNLGLVADTQFF,TGTGCCTGGAATCTGGGACTTGTGGCGGATACGCAGTTTTTT
-,-,TRBJ2-7,TRBV5-1,CAGSLDSQAYEQYF,TGCGCCGGTAGCTTGGACAGCCAAGCCTACGAGCAGTACTTC
-,many,TRBJ1-3,TRBV12-3/TRBV12-4,CASSLRGTGNTIYF,TGTGCCAGCAGTTTGCGAGGGACAGGAAACACCATATATTTT
-,-,TRBJ1-1,TRBV5-1,CASSLTANTGAFF,TGCGCCAGCAGCTTGACAGCGAACACTGGAGCTTTCTTT
-,-,TRBJ1-2,TRBV29-1,CSVEEAPSGYGGYTF,TGCAGCGTTGAAGAGGCCCCCTCGGGATATGGGGGCTACACCTTC
-,-,TRBJ2-1,TRBV5-1,CASSWGARDERFF,TGCGCCAGCAGCTGGGGGGCCCGCGATGAGCGGTTCTTC
TRBD1,-,TRBJ1-2,TRBV11-3,CARSPDREAYDYTF,TGTGCCAGAAGCCCCGACAGGGAGGCCTATGACTACACCTTC
TRBD1,many,TRBJ1-5,TRBV6-6,CASSRGQGGNQPQHF,TGTGCCAGCAGCCGTGGACAGGGGGGCAATCAGCCCCAGCATTTT
-,many,TRBJ2-3,TRBV6-5,CASSQTATRHTQYF,TGTGCCAGCAGCCAAACCGCGACCCGTCATACGCAGTATTTT
-,-,TRBJ2-1,TRBV28,CASSPSGVRVWNEQFF,TGTGCCAGCAGTCCTTCGGGAGTACGGGTTTGGAATGAGCAGTTCTTC
-,many,TRBJ2-1,TRBV29-1,CSVSGPSSYNEQFF,TGCAGCGTTTCCGGGCCCAGCTCCTACAATGAGCAGTTCTTC
-,-,TRBJ2-7,TRBV20-1,CSARPFSGKAYELYF,TGCAGTGCTAGGCCCTTCTCAGGGAAGGCCTACGAGCTGTACTTC
TRBD1,-,TRBJ1-1,TRBV2,CASSAGQGLRGAFF,TGTGCCAGCAGCGCGGGACAGGGGTTACGAGGAGCTTTCTTT
TRBD2,-,TRBJ2-7,TRBV4-1,CVSSQEKAGGVYEQYF,TGCGTCAGCAGCCAAGAGAAAGCGGGAGGAGTATACGAGCAGTACTTC
-,-,TRBJ1-5,TRBV7-9,CASSLEPKGGNQSQHF,TGTGCCAGCAGCTTAGAGCCCAAGGGGGGCAATCAGTCCCAGCATTTT
-,-,TRBJ2-3,TRBV29-1,CSVRVHLRSVDTQYF,TGCAGCGTCCGGGTACATCTGCGGTCGGTGGATACGCAGTATTTT
TRBD2,-,TRBJ2-5,TRBV28,CASSPGGHQETQYF,TGTGCCAGCAGTCCGGGGGGGCACCAAGAGACCCAGTACTTC
-,-,TRBJ2-2,TRBV29-1,CSVDTRVAGELFF,TGCAGCGTTGATACTAGGGTGGCAGGGGAGCTGTTTTTT
TRBD1,-,TRBJ2-7,TRBV10-3,CAISADRVGYEQYF,TGTGCCATCAGTGCGGACAGGGTCGGGTACGAGCAGTACTTC
TRBD2,-,TRBJ2-5,TRBV11-2,CASSIMGTSGGGETQYF,TGTGCCAGCAGCATAATGGGGACTAGCGGAGGCGGGGAGACCCAGTACTTC
-,many,TRBJ2-5,TRBV6-1,CASLRGPNQETQYF,TGTGCCAGCCTGAGAGGGCCTAACCAAGAGACCCAGTACTTC
TRBD1,-,TRBJ2-1,TRBV11-2,CASSLQPGQRFHNGQFF,TGTGCCAGCAGCTTACAACCGGGACAGAGATTCCACAATGGGCAGTTCTTC
-,-,TRBJ2-7,TRBV2,CAGQKDSYEQYF,TGTGCCGGACAAAAGGACTCCTACGAGCAGTACTTC
-,many,TRBJ1-4,TRBV4-2,CASSQDSSRANEYEKLFF,TGTGCCAGCAGCCAAGATTCCTCCAGGGCAAATGAGTATGAAAAACTGTTTTTT
TRBD1,-,TRBJ1-1,TRBV5-1,CASSLGNRGLGNTETFF,TGCGCCAGCAGCTTGGGGAACAGGGGGCTGGGGAACACTGAAACTTTCTTT
-,-,TRBJ2-7,TRBV4-1,CASNQGTTTGYKQYF,TGCGCCAGCAACCAGGGGACAACGACTGGCTACAAGCAGTATTTC
TRBD2,once,TRBJ2-1,TRBV10-3,CAISETGLAGGLGNNEQFF,TGTGCCATCAGCGAGACGGGACTAGCGGGAGGGCTGGGGAACAATGAGCAGTTCTTC
-,once,TRBJ1-1,TRBV25-1,CASSDVKGNTEAFF,TGTGCCAGCAGTGATGTAAAGGGGAACACTGAAGCTTTCTTT
TRBD2,-,TRBJ2-2,TRBV7-8,CASSSALAGESGELVF,TGTGCCAGCAGCTCTGCTCTAGCGGGAGAAAGCGGGGAGCTGGTTTTT
TRBD1,-,TRBJ1-2,TRBV7-3,CASSPTGTAHGYTF,TGTGCCAGCAGCCCAACCGGGACAGCCCATGGCTACACCTTC
TRBD1,many,TRBJ1-2,TRBV29-1,CSVGDRAGYTF,TGCAGCGTCGGGGACAGGGCCGGCTACACCTTC